The 13 T cell receptor beta chains below come from one sample, sequenced in a study of naive and memory T cell subsets. An equimolar mix of two oligonucleotides served as the beta constant-region primer for TRBC1 and TRBC2. TCRdb itself ran the UMI-ligation and nested PCR reads through MiXCR, one entry per CDR3 protein. This table has 130,000 to 150,000 distinct CDR3 sequences, about 15% appearing once. Sample: naive CD4+ T cells from blood. Receptors originate from a human donor in good health.

The V call is TRBV6-5, the J call TRBJ2-7; TRBD2 aligns across 10 bases. Trimming at V came to 5 bases and at J to 3 bases, leaving 7 bases not matched to a gene. CDR3 length equals 15 residues. Germline CDR1 MNHEY, CDR2 SVGAGI. CDR3 DNA: TGTGCCAGCAGTCCCCGGACTAGCGGCTACTACGAGCAGTACTTC. This encodes CASSPRTSGYYEQYF.

This clonotype has just a few counts. V usage is TRBV20-1 and J usage is TRBJ2-7; 7 nucleotides match TRBD2. CDR1 DFQATT and CDR2 SNEGSKA come from the germline V gene (reference sequence). The CDR3 spans 14 residues. V was clipped by 0 bases and J by 3 bases; unmatched bases: 5. The CDR3 spells CSARDPSGVYEQYF. The CDR3 DNA reads TGCAGTGCTAGAGATCCCAGCGGGGTCTACGAGCAGTACTTC.

The chain joins TRBV7-9 to TRBJ2-5, with D tentatively TRBD1 (6 bases). This CDR3 has 18 amino acids. The germline V gene has CDR1 SEHNR and CDR2 FQNEAQ (reference sequence). Trimming cost V 2 bases and J 5 bases, with 24 bases left between them. The CDR3 bases are TGTGCCAGCAGCTTACTAATGGCCGGGACACTCTTGCGGGAGACCCAGTACTTC. Translated, it gives CASSLLMAGTLLRETQYF.

This clonotype was detected a few times. CDR3 coding DNA: TGTGCCAGCTCACCTGACCTAGTAGACATTCAGTACTTC. Its translation: CASSPDLVDIQYF. V usage is TRBV18 and J usage is TRBJ2-4; no clear D. This CDR3 is built from 13 residues. V was clipped by 3 bases and J by 8 bases, with 11 bases between them. In germline, CDR1 is KGHSH, CDR2 LQKENI.

The chain links TRBV7-3 to TRBJ2-1; 8 bases line up with TRBD2. CDR3 length: 17 amino acids. Germline V gene sequence: CDR1 SGHTA, CDR2 FQGTGA. Trimming at V came to 2 bases and at J to 8 bases, leaving 14 bases not matched to a gene. The CDR3 is CASSLEAVGRARDEQFF. The DNA for the CDR3 is TGTGCCAGCAGCTTAGAGGCGGTCGGGAGGGCCCGGGATGAGCAGTTCTTC.

This clonotype was seen only a few times. The V gene is TRBV19, the J gene TRBJ2-2; D perhaps matches TRBD2 (6 bases). V lost 7 bases and J 2 bases, leaving 29 bases between the germline ends. The CDR3 length is 20 residues. Germline lookup yields CDR1 LNHDA and CDR2 SQIVND (reference sequence). The CDR3 coding sequence is TGTGCCAGTACTACCTCGGTCCTTTACGGGGGACCCGACAACACCGGGGAGCTGTTTTTT. It yields the protein CASTTSVLYGGPDNTGELFF. Drawing the rest from reference TRBV19 and TRBJ2-2, the complete variable domain is DGGITQSPKYLFRKEGQNVTLSCEQNLNHDAMYWYRQDPGQGLRLIYYSQIVNDFQKGDIAEGYSVSREKKESFPLTVTSAQKNPTAFYLCASTTSVLYGGPDNTGELFFGEGSRLTVL.

This rearrangement joins TRBV10-3 to TRBJ1-1; D remains ambiguous. The length of the CDR3 is 13 residues. From germline, CDR1 is ENHRY and CDR2 SYGVKD. With 3 bases removed from V and 7 bases from J, the gap between germline ends came to 12 bases. The CDR3 DNA reads as TGTGCCATCAGTGATGTCCGCAGATTTGAAGCTTTCTTT. This encodes CAISDVRRFEAFF.

This chain uses TRBV7-9 with TRBJ2-2; D is unresolved. Germline CDR1 SEHNR, CDR2 FQNEAQ (reference sequence). Trimming took 2 bases from V and 7 from J, leaving 11 bases between them. The CDR3 length is 14 residues. CDR3 DNA sequence: TGTGCCAGCAGCTTACCCAGGATCATCGGGGAGCTGTTTTTT. The encoded protein is CASSLPRIIGELFF.

The chain links TRBV6-2 or TRBV6-3 to TRBJ2-1, with D unresolved. This CDR3 is 17 amino acids long. V gave up 0 bases and J gave up 8 bases, with 20 bases separating them. In germline, CDR1 is MNHEY, CDR2 SVGEGT. The CDR3 reads CASSYSQIVLRVDEQFF. As DNA, the CDR3 is TGTGCCAGCAGTTACTCCCAAATCGTCCTCCGGGTCGATGAGCAGTTCTTC.

The chain recombines TRBV5-1 with TRBJ1-1; possible D gene TRBD1, 6 bases. This CDR3 is 16 amino acids long. Germline CDR1 SGHRS, CDR2 YFSETQ. The V and J ends lost 4 bases and 4 bases respectively, with 20 bases between them. The CDR3: CASSQQGGGPGTEAFF. CDR3 bases: TGCGCCAGCAGCCAGCAAGGAGGGGGTCCGGGCACTGAAGCTTTCTTT.

This clonotype was picked up a small number of times. Here the CDR3 reads CSARDLAAREGQETQYF. The CDR3 DNA sequence: TGCAGTGCTAGAGATCTTGCCGCGCGGGAGGGCCAAGAGACCCAGTACTTC. The V and J genes are TRBV20-1 and TRBJ2-5, with 9 bases identical to TRBD2. The V segment lost 0 bases and the J segment 1 base; nucleotides outside the gene matches: 9. Germline V CDR1 and CDR2: DFQATT, SNEGSKA (reference sequence). The CDR3 runs 17 residues.

This clonotype appeared a single time. In nucleotides, the CDR3 is TGTGCCAGCAGGGAGATAAATGAGCAGTTCTTC. It codes for CASREINEQFF. This chain connects TRBV12-3 or TRBV12-4 to TRBJ2-1; D not certain. Trimming removed 6 bases from V and 7 bases from J, with 7 bases in between. This CDR3 region has 11 residues.

The V gene is TRBV7-9, the J gene TRBJ2-1, with unresolved D. Per the germline V gene, CDR1 is SEHNR and CDR2 is FQNEAQ (reference sequence). V lost 7 bases, J lost 7 bases, and 17 bases lay in between. This CDR3 is built from 14 residues. As DNA, the CDR3 is TGTGCCAGCACCCCTTTACGCGTTACAAATGAGCAGTTCTTC. Its translation: CASTPLRVTNEQFF.